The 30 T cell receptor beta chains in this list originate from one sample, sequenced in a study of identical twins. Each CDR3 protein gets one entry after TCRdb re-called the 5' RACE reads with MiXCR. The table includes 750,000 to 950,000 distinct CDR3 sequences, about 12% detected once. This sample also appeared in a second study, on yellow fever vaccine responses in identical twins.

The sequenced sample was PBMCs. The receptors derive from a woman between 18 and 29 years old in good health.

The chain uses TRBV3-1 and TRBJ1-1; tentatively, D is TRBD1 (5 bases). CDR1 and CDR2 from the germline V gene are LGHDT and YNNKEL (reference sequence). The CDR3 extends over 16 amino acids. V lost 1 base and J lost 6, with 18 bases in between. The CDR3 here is CASSQGFERSGAEAFF. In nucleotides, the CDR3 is TGTGCCAGCAGCCAAGGTTTTGAACGATCGGGGGCTGAAGCTTTCTTT. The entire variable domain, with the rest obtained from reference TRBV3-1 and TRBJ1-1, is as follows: DTAVSQTPKYLVTQMGNDKSIKCEQNLGHDTMYWYKQDSKKFLKIMFSYNNKELIINETVPNRFSPKSPDKAHLNLHINSLELGDSAVYFCASSQGFERSGAEAFFGQGTRLTVV.

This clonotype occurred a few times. CDR3 protein: CASSEKAQWETQYF. The CDR3 DNA is TGTGCCAGCAGCGAAAAGGCTCAATGGGAGACCCAGTACTTC. This chain links TRBV7-9 with TRBJ2-5; no clear D. Germline V CDR1 and CDR2: SEHNR, FQNEAQ (reference sequence). This CDR3 region has 14 residues. Trimming stripped 5 bases from V and 5 bases from J, with 15 bases between.

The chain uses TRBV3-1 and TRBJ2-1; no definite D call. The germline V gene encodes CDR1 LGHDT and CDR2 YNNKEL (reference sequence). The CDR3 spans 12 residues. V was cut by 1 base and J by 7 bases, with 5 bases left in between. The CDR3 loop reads CASSQGINEQFF. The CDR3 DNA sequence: TGTGCCAGCAGCCAAGGTATTAATGAGCAGTTCTTC.

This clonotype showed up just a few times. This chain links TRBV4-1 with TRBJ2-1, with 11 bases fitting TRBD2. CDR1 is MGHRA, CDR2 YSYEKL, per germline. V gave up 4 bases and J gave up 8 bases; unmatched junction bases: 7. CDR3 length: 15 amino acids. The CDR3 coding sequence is TGCGCCAGCAGCCGAGCTAGCGGGAGGAGGGATGAGCAGTTCTTC. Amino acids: CASSRASGRRDEQFF.

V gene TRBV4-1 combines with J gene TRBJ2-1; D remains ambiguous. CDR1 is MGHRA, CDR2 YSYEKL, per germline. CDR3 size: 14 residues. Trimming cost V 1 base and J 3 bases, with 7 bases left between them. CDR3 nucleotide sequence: TGCGCCAGCAGCCAAGTGGTCGGCTACAATGAGCAGTTCTTC. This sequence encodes CASSQVVGYNEQFF.

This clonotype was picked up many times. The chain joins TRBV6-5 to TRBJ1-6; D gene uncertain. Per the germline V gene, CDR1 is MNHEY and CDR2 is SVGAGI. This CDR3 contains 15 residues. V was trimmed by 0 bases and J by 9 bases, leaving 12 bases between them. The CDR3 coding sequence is TGTGCCAGCAGTTACTCATCGGACCCTCGTTCACCCCTCCACTTT. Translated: CASSYSSDPRSPLHF.

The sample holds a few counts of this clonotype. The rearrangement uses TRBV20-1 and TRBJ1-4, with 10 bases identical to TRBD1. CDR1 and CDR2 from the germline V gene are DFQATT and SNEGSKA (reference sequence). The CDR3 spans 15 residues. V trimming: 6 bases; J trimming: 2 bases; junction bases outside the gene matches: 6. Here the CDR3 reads CSAPGQGKTNEKLFF. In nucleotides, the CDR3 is TGCAGTGCCCCGGGACAGGGGAAGACTAATGAAAAACTGTTTTTT.

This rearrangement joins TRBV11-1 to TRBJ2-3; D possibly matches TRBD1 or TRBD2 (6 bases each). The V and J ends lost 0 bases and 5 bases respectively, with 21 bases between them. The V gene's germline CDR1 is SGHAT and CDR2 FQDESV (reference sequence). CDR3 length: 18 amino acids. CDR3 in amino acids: CASSLAFPGAVVEDTQYF. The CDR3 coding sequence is TGTGCCAGCAGCTTAGCGTTCCCGGGGGCGGTAGTGGAAGATACGCAGTATTTT. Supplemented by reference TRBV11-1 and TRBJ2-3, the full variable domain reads EAEVAQSPRYKITEKSQAVAFWCDPISGHATLYWYRQILGQGPELLVQFQDESVVDDSQLPKDRFSAERLKGVDSTLKIQPAELGDSAMYLCASSLAFPGAVVEDTQYFGPGTRLTVL.

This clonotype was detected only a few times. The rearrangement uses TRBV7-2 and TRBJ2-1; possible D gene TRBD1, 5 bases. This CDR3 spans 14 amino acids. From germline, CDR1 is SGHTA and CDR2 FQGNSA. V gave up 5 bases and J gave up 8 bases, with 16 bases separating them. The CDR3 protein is CASSQGISRDEQFF. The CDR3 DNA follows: TGTGCCAGCAGCCAAGGGATTAGCAGGGATGAGCAGTTCTTC. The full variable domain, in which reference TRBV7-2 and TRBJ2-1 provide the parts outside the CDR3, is GAGVSQSPSNKVTEKGKDVELRCDPISGHTALYWYRQSLGQGLEFLIYFQGNSAPDKSGLPSDRFSAERTGGSVSTLTIQRTQQEDSAVYLCASSQGISRDEQFFGPGTRLTVL.

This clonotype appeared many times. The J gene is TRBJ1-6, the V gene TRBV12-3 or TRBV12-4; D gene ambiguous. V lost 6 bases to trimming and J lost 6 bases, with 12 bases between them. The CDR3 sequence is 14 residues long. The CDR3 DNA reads TGTGCCAGCAGCCACCGGGATCCTAATTCACCCCTCCACTTT. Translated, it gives CASSHRDPNSPLHF.

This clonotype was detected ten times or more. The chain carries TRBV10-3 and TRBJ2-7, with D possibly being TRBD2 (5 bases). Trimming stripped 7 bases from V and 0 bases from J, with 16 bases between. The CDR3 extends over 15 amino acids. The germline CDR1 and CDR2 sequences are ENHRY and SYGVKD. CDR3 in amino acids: CAINSGGPSSYEQYF. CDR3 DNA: TGTGCCATCAATTCCGGCGGGCCAAGCTCCTACGAGCAGTACTTC.

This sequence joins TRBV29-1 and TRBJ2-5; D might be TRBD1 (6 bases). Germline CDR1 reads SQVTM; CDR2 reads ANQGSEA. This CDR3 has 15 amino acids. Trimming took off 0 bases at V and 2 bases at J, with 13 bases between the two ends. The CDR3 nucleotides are TGCAGCGTTGAAGACTGGACAGTGAGACAAGAGACCCAGTACTTC. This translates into CSVEDWTVRQETQYF.

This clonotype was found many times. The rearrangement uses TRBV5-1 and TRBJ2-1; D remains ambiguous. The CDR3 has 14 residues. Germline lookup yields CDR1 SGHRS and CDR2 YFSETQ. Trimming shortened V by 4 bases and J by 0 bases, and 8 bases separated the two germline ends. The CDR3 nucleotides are TGCGCCAGCAGCATGACTCACTCCTACAATGAGCAGTTCTTC. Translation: CASSMTHSYNEQFF.

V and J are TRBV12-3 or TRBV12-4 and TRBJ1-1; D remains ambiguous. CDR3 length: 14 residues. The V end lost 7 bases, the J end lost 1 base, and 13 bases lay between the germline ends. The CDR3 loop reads CASTLRATNTEAFF. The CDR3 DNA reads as TGTGCCAGCACCCTTAGGGCTACGAACACTGAAGCTTTCTTT.

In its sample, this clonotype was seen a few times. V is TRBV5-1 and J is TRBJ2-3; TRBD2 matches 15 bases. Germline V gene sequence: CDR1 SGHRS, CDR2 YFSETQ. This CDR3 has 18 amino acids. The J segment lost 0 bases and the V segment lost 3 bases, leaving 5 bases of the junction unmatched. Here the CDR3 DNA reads TGCGCCAGCAGCTCGGGGACTAGCGGGAGGACTAGCACAGATACGCAGTATTTT. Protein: CASSSGTSGRTSTDTQYF.

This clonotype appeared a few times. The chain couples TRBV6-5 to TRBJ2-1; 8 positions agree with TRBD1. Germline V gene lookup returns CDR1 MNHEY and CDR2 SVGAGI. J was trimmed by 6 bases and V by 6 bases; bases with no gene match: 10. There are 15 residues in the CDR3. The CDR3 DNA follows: TGTGCCAGCAGCTCCTCGACAGGGGCCGGCAATGAGCAGTTCTTC. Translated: CASSSSTGAGNEQFF.

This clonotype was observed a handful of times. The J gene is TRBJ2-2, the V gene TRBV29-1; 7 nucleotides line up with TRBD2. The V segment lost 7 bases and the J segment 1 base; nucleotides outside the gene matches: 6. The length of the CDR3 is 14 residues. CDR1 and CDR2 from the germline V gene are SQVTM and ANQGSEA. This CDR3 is CSATGRLNTGELFF. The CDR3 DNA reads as TGCAGCGCGACCGGGAGGTTGAACACCGGGGAGCTGTTTTTT.

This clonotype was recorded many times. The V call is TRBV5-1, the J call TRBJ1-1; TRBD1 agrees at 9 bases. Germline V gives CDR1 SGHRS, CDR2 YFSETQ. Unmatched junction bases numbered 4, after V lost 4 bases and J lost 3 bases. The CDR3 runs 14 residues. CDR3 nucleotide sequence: TGCGCCAGCAGCCCTGGGACAGGGTACACTGAAGCTTTCTTT. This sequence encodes CASSPGTGYTEAFF.

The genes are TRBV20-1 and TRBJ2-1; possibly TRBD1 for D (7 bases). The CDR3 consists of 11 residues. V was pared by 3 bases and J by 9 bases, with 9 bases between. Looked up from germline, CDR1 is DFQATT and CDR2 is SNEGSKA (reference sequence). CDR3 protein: CSARQGGEQFF. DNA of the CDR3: TGCAGTGCTAGGCAGGGGGGTGAGCAGTTCTTC.

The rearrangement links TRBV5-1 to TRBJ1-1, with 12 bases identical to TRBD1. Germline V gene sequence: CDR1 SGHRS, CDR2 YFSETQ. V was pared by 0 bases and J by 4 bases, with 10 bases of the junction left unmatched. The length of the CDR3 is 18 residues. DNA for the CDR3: TGCGCCAGCAGCTTGGTCGGGGGGACAGGGGGCTTGGGCACTGAAGCTTTCTTT. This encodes CASSLVGGTGGLGTEAFF.

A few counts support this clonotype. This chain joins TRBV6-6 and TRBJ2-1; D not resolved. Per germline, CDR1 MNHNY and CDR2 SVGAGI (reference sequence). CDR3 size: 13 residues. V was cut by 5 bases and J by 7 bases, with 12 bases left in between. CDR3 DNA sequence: TGTGCCAGCAGTGGTCGGACGGCGAATGAGCAGTTCTTC. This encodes CASSGRTANEQFF.

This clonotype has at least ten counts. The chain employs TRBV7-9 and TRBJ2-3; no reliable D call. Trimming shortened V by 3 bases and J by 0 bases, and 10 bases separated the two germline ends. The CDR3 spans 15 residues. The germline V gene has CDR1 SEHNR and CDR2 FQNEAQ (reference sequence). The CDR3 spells CASSLRSTSTDTQYF. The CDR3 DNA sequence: TGTGCCAGCAGCTTGAGGAGCACTAGCACAGATACGCAGTATTTT.

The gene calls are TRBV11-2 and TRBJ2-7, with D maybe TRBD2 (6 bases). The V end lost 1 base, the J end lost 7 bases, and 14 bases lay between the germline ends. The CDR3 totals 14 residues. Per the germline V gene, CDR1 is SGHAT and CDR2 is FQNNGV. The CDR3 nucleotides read TGTGCCAGCAGCTTAGGAGGAGGGCCGGGGGAGCAGTACGTC. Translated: CASSLGGGPGEQYV.

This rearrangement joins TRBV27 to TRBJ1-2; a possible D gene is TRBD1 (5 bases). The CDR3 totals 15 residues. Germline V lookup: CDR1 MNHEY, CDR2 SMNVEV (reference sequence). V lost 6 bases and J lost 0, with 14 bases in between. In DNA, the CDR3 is TGTGCCAGCAGACCGAGGGGAGGGCCTAACTATGGCTACACCTTC. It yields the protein CASRPRGGPNYGYTF.

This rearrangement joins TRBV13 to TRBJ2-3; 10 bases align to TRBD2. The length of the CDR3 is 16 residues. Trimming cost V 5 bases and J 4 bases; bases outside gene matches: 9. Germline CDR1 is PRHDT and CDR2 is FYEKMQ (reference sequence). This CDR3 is CASSRYLAGAPDTQYF. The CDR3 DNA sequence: TGTGCCAGCAGCAGGTATCTAGCGGGGGCCCCAGATACGCAGTATTTT.

DNA for the CDR3: TGCAGCGTTCGAGAAGTCAACCCCACAGATACGCAGTATTTT. It is translated as CSVREVNPTDTQYF. The V call is TRBV29-1, the J call TRBJ2-3; D remains ambiguous. The CDR3 runs to 14 residues. Germline values: CDR1 SQVTM, CDR2 ANQGSEA. Trimming shortened V by 5 bases and J by 2 bases, and 14 bases separated the two germline ends.

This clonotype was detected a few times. In nucleotides, the CDR3 is TGTGCCAGCACTTCTGGGGGTAGCGGGGGGAGAGAGACCCAGTACTTC. Translation: CASTSGGSGGRETQYF. V usage is TRBV7-2 and J usage is TRBJ2-5; 10 bases map to TRBD2. After removal of 7 bases from V and 4 bases from J, the junction contained 12 bases not matched to a gene. Germline V gene sequence: CDR1 SGHTA, CDR2 FQGNSA. The CDR3 length is 16 residues.

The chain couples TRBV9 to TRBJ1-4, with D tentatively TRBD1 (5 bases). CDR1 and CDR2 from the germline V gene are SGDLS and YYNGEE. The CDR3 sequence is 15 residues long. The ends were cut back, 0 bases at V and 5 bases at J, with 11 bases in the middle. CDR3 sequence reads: CASSVAAGQNEKLFF. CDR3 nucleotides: TGTGCCAGCAGCGTAGCTGCAGGGCAGAATGAAAAACTGTTTTTT.

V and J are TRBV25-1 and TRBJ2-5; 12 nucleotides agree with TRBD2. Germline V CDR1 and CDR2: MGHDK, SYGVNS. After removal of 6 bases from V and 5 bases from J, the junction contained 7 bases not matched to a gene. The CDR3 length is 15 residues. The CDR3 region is CASRRTSGTGETQYF. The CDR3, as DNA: TGTGCCAGCAGAAGGACTAGCGGGACGGGTGAGACCCAGTACTTC.

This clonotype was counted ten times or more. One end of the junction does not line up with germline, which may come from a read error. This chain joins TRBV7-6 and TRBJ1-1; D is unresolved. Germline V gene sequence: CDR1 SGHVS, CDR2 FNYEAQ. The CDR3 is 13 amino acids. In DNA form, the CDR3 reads TGCGCCAGCAGCTTGGAGGAAAACACTGAAGCTTTCTTT. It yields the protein CASSLEENTEAFF.